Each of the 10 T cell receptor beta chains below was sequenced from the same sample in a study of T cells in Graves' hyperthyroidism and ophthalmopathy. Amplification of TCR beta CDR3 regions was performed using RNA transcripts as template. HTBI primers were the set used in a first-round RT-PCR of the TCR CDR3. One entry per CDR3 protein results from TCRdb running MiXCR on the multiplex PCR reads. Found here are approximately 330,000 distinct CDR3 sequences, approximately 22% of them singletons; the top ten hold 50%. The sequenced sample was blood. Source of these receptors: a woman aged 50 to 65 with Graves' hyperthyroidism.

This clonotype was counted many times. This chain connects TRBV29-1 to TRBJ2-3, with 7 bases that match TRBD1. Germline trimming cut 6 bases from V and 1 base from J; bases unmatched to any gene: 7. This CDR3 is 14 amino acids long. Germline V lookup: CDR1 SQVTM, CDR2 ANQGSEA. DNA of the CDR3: TGCAGCGTCGCCCTAGGGGGCGGCACAGATACGCAGTATTTT. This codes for CSVALGGGTDTQYF.

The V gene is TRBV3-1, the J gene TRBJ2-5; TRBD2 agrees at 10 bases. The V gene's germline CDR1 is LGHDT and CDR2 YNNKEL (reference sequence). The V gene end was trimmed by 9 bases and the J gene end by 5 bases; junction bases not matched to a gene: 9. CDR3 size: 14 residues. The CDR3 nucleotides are TGTGCCAGTCGCACTAGCGGGGCCTCTGAGACCCAGTACTTC. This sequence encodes CASRTSGASETQYF.

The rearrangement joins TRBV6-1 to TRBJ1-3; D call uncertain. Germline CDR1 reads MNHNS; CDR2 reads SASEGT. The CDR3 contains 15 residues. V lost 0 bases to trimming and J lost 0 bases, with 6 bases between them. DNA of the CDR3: TGTGCCAGCAGTGAAGCGCGAGTCTCTGGAAACACCATATATTTT. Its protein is CASSEARVSGNTIYF.

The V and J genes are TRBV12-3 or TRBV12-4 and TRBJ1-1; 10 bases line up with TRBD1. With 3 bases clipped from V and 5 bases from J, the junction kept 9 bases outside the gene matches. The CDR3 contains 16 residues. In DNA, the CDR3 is TGTGCCAGCAGTTTGCTTCCCGACAGGGGGCGAACTGAAGCTTTCTTT. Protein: CASSLLPDRGRTEAFF.

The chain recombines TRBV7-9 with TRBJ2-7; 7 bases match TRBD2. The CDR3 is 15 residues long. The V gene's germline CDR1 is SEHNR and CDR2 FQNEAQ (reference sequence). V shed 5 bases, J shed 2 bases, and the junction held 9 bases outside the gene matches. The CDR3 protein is CASSMAGTNPYEQYF. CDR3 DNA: TGTGCCAGCAGCATGGCCGGGACTAATCCCTACGAGCAGTACTTC.

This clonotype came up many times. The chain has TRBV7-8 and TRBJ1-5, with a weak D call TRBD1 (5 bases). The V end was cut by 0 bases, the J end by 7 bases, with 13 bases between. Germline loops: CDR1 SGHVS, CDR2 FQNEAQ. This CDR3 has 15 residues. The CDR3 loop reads CASSLATREGQPQHF. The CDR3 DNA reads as TGTGCCAGCAGCTTAGCGACCAGGGAGGGCCAGCCCCAGCATTTT. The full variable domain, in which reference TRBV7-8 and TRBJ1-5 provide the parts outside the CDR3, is GAGVSQSPRYKVAKRGQDVALRCDPISGHVSLFWYQQALGQGPEFLTYFQNEAQLDKSGLPSDRFFAERPEGSVSTLKIQRTQQEDSAVYLCASSLATREGQPQHFGDGTRLSIL.

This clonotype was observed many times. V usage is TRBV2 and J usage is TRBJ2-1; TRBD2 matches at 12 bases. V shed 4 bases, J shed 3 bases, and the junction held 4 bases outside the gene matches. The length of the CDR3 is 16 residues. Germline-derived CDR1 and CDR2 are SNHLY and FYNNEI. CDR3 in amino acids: CASSGLAGALYNEQFF. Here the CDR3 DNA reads TGTGCCAGCAGTGGACTAGCGGGAGCACTCTACAATGAGCAGTTCTTC.

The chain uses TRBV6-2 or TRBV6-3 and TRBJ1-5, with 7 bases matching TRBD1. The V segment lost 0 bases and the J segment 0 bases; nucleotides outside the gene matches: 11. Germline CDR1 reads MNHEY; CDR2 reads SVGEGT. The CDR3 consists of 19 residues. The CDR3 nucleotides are TGTGCCAGCAGTTACTCTACAGGGGACTTACTATATAGCAATCAGCCCCAGCATTTT. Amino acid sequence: CASSYSTGDLLYSNQPQHF.

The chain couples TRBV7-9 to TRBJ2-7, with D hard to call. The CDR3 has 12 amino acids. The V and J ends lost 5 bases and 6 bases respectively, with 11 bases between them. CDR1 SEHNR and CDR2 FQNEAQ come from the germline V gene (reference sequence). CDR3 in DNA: TGTGCCAGCAGCACCACCCAGGTCGAGCAGTACTTC. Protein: CASSTTQVEQYF.

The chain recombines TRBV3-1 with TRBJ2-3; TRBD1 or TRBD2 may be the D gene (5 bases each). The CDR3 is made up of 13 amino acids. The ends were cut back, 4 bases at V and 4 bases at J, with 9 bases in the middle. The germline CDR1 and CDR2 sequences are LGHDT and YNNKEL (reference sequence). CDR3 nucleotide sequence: TGTGCCAGCAGCCTCGTGGGGGCAGATACGCAGTATTTT. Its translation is CASSLVGADTQYF.